This T cell receptor beta chain was sequenced in a study of T cells in Graves' hyperthyroidism and ophthalmopathy. The study, taken as a whole, reports: Most thyroid clonotypes with frequency above 0.001 were detected in blood.

Per germline, CDR1 KGHSH and CDR2 LQKENI. V lost 8 bases, J lost 5 bases, and 4 bases stayed unmatched. The CDR3 has 13 residues. Authors of the study amplified TCR beta CDR3 regions from RNA transcripts. First-round RT-PCR of the TCR CDR3 relied on the HTBI primer set. MiXCR, run by TCRdb on the multiplex PCR reads, gives a single entry per CDR3 protein. The table has 330,000 or so distinct CDR3 sequences, roughly 19% seen once. Details on this clonotype: Antigen unknown.

This sample holds PBMCs from 8 to 10 ml fresh peripheral blood. This chain uses TRBV18 with TRBJ1-5; 9 nucleotides align to TRBD1. The clonotype comes from a man aged 45-65 years with Graves' ophthalmopathy. Sequencing was performed on blood. This chain's CDR3 is CASARDRDQPQHF. CDR3 sequence (DNA): TGTGCCAGCGCCCGGGACAGGGATCAGCCCCAGCATTTT.